A single sample gave rise to the 8 T cell receptor beta chains below, sequenced in a study of PD-L1 blockade in urothelial cancer. TCRdb's copy holds only in-frame clones and misses some; the assay was immunoSEQ multiplex PCR. Of fewer than 90,000 clones listed, 91% were seen once; the top ten hold more than 0.85%. As for time point: peripheral blood 6 weeks after treatment start. This sample comprised PBMCs, obtained around atezolizumab (anti-PD-L1) treatment. Receptors were obtained from a woman older than 75 with urothelial cancer.

The genes are TRBV6-1 and TRBJ2-5; D is ambiguous. This CDR3 has 13 amino acids. CDR1 and CDR2 from the germline V gene are MNHNS and SASEGT. In DNA, the CDR3 is TGTGCGTCGAGTCCCACCCAAGGCGGGACCCAGTACTTC. It translates to CASSPTQGGTQYF.

The V call is TRBV5-1, the J call TRBJ2-1; the match to TRBD2 covers 7 bases. V trimming: 4 bases; J trimming: 7 bases; junction bases outside the gene matches: 8. This CDR3 region has 14 residues. The germline V gene encodes CDR1 SGHRS and CDR2 YFSETQ. CDR3 coding DNA: TGCGCCAGCAGCGCCCGGGACTATGGAAATGAGCAGTTCTTC. Its translation: CASSARDYGNEQFF.

The chain combines TRBV15 with TRBJ2-3; 9 bases line up with TRBD2. V lost 0 bases, J lost 0 bases, and 7 bases stayed unmatched. Germline V lookup: CDR1 LNHNV, CDR2 YYDKDF (reference sequence). The CDR3 contains 18 residues. CDR3 residues: CATSRDRAGGPSTDTQYF. The CDR3 region has the DNA TGTGCCACCAGCAGAGATAGGGCGGGAGGGCCTAGCACAGATACGCAGTATTTT.

The chain is built from TRBV9 and TRBJ1-3; 7 bases are shared with TRBD1. Germline CDR1 SGDLS, CDR2 YYNGEE. V lost 4 bases and J lost 0; bases outside the gene matches: 7. CDR3 length: 16 amino acids. The DNA for the CDR3 is TGTGCCAGCAGCCCCCACAGGGGCACCTCTGGAAACACCATATATTTT. It yields the protein CASSPHRGTSGNTIYF. The variable domain in full, completed from reference TRBV9 and TRBJ1-3, reads DSGVTQTPKHLITATGQRVTLRCSPRSGDLSVYWYQQSLDQGLQFLIQYYNGEERAKGNILERFSAQQFPDLHSELNLSSLELGDSALYFCASSPHRGTSGNTIYFGEGSWLTVV.

The chain uses TRBV4-1 and TRBJ2-2; D is unclear. This CDR3 comprises 15 residues. Per germline, CDR1 MGHRA and CDR2 YSYEKL. V was cut by 0 bases and J by 7 bases, with 12 bases left in between. CDR3 sequence reads: CASSQESQHSGELFF. The CDR3 DNA reads as TGCGCCAGCAGCCAAGAGTCTCAGCACAGCGGGGAGCTGTTTTTT.

The sample holds one count of this clone. The gene calls are TRBV27 and TRBJ2-3; weak D call: TRBD1 (6 bases). Deletions cut 3 bases from V and 2 bases from J, with 18 bases between. From germline, CDR1 is MNHEY and CDR2 SMNVEV (reference sequence). CDR3 size: 17 residues. In DNA, the CDR3 is TGTGCCAGCAGTTTTGACAGGACCCAACTTCCCACAGATACGCAGTATTTT. It is translated as CASSFDRTQLPTDTQYF.

This CDR3 is CASSLAPGLSYNEQFF. CDR3 sequence (DNA): TGTGCCAGCAGCTTAGCGCCGGGACTCTCCTACAATGAGCAGTTCTTC. The chain couples TRBV7-2 to TRBJ2-1; tentatively, D is TRBD2 (6 bases). Germline CDR1 is SGHTA and CDR2 is FQGNSA. The germline V and J ends were trimmed by 0 bases and 0 bases, with 9 bases remaining between them. The CDR3 sequence is 16 residues long.

V gene TRBV4-2 combines with J gene TRBJ2-1; 8 positions agree with TRBD2. The CDR3 runs to 15 residues. From germline, CDR1 is LGHNA and CDR2 YNFKEQ. Trimming cost V 1 base and J 7 bases; bases outside gene matches: 6. Written as DNA, the CDR3 is TGTGCCAGCAGCCAAGTAGCGGGGTTGAGTAATGAGCAGTTCTTC. Translating it yields CASSQVAGLSNEQFF.